The next 27 T cell receptor beta chains were all read from a single sample in a study of blood T cell repertoires in COVID-19. The protocol was immunoSEQ multiplex PCR, while the TCRdb copy is restricted to in-frame clones and leaves out a portion. The data show over 20,000 clones, with about 83% seen just once and 48% held by the top ten. Material: peripheral blood. The receptors were gathered from a man between 70 and 80 years old with acute or convalescent COVID-19.

This chain connects TRBV29-1 to TRBJ1-2; D is unresolved. There are 13 residues in the CDR3. Germline loops: CDR1 SQVTM, CDR2 ANQGSEA. Trimming shortened V by 5 bases and J by 0 bases, and 10 bases separated the two germline ends. In nucleotides, the CDR3 is TGCAGCGTTCGCGACTACTCTAACTATGGCTACACCTTC. Translation: CSVRDYSNYGYTF.

The chain links TRBV5-4 to TRBJ2-2; TRBD1 matches at 10 bases. The J segment lost 5 bases and the V segment lost 0 bases, leaving 10 bases of the junction unmatched. Germline CDR1 is SGHNT and CDR2 is YYREEE (reference sequence). The CDR3 loop spans 18 amino acids. The chain's CDR3 is CASSLARSGTGVTGELFF. The DNA of the CDR3 is TGTGCCAGCAGCTTGGCCAGGTCCGGGACAGGGGTGACCGGGGAGCTGTTTTTT.

This clone was recorded a few times. This specimen includes other DNA sequences encoding the same CDR3. The chain employs TRBV10-2 and TRBJ2-2, with 9 nucleotides matching TRBD2. Germline V gene data show CDR1 as WSHSY and CDR2 as SAAADI. The V gene end was trimmed by 3 bases and the J gene end by 4 bases; junction bases not matched to a gene: 3. This CDR3 contains 15 residues. CDR3 sequence: CASSEGGGATGELFF. The DNA for the CDR3 is TGCGCCAGCAGTGAAGGCGGGGGGGCCACCGGGGAGCTGTTTTTT.

The chain employs TRBV19 and TRBJ1-5; 8 nucleotides align to TRBD1. V lost 6 bases and J lost 2; bases outside the gene matches: 0. This CDR3 region has 13 residues. Germline V gene data show CDR1 as LNHDA and CDR2 as SQIVND (reference sequence). The CDR3 DNA reads TGTGCCAGTAGGACAGGGGGCAATCAGCCCCAGCATTTT. This codes for CASRTGGNQPQHF.

The rearrangement links TRBV6-6 to TRBJ2-2; D is uncertain. V was pared by 2 bases and J by 9 bases, with 13 bases between. Germline loops: CDR1 MNHNY, CDR2 SVGAGI (reference sequence). CDR3 size: 14 residues. The CDR3 is CASSYGLPHRELFF. CDR3 DNA sequence: TGTGCCAGCAGTTACGGGCTGCCCCACCGGGAGCTGTTTTTT.

V usage is TRBV28 and J usage is TRBJ1-2; D is perhaps TRBD1 (5 bases). V lost 8 bases, J lost 5 bases, and 18 bases lay in between. The V gene's germline CDR1 is MDHEN and CDR2 SYDVKM. The CDR3 runs 14 residues. DNA for the CDR3: TGTGCCAGCGATACCGAAACAGGCTCATATGGCTACACCTTC. This gives the protein CASDTETGSYGYTF.

The rearrangement links TRBV6-2 or TRBV6-3 to TRBJ1-5, with TRBD1 as a possible D gene (5 bases). The CDR3 is made up of 15 amino acids. V was shortened by 2 bases and J by 6 bases, with 14 bases between the two germline ends. The germline V gene encodes CDR1 MNHEY and CDR2 SVGEGT. For the CDR3, the DNA is TGTGCCAGCAGTTACGACGGGGGTGGTGTTCAGCCCCAGCATTTT. It yields the protein CASSYDGGGVQPQHF.

The V gene is TRBV14, the J gene TRBJ1-2, with D perhaps TRBD1 (5 bases). CDR1 and CDR2 (germline): SGHDN, FVKESK. V shed 2 bases and J shed 7 bases, with 11 bases lying between them. The CDR3 has 13 amino acids. CDR3 region: CASSQIGVPGYTF. The CDR3 DNA reads as TGTGCCAGCAGCCAAATAGGGGTTCCTGGCTACACCTTC. The whole variable domain, remainder taken from reference TRBV14 and TRBJ1-2, is EAGVTQFPSHSVIEKGQTVTLRCDPISGHDNLYWYRRVMGKEIKFLLHFVKESKQDESGMPNNRFLAERTGGTYSTLKVQPAELEDSGVYFCASSQIGVPGYTFGSGTRLTVV.

The chain joins TRBV6-1 to TRBJ2-2; no firm D call. Trimming cost V 1 base and J 6 bases, with 18 bases left between them. Germline values: CDR1 MNHNS, CDR2 SASEGT. The CDR3 runs to 17 residues. The CDR3 DNA sequence: TGTGCCAGCAGTGAAGGCGGTCTTGCGGCTGGCGCCGGGGAGCTGTTTTTT. Its protein is CASSEGGLAAGAGELFF.

The V gene is TRBV11-3, the J gene TRBJ2-7; TRBD1 is a possible D gene (6 bases). The CDR3 covers 12 residues. The germline V gene has CDR1 SGHNT and CDR2 YENEEA. V was cut by 4 bases and J by 5 bases, with 9 bases left in between. This CDR3 reads CASSSTGDEQYF. CDR3 in DNA: TGTGCCAGCAGCTCGACAGGTGACGAGCAGTACTTC.

The chain has TRBV5-4 and TRBJ1-3; 11 positions agree with TRBD1. The V gene end was trimmed by 4 bases and the J gene end by 5 bases; junction bases not matched to a gene: 8. Germline V gene sequence: CDR1 SGHNT, CDR2 YYREEE (reference sequence). The length of the CDR3 is 16 residues. CDR3 sequence reads: CASSPGTGGWRNTIYF. The CDR3 DNA reads TGTGCCAGCAGCCCCGGGACAGGGGGTTGGAGAAACACCATATATTTT.

The chain joins TRBV5-4 to TRBJ2-3, with D possibly being TRBD2 (7 bases). V was pared by 4 bases and J by 1 base, with 16 bases between. The CDR3 covers 16 residues. Germline assignment: CDR1 SGHNT and CDR2 YYREEE (reference sequence). The CDR3 DNA is TGTGCCAGCAGCCCGAGAGGGGGGGCCGGCACAGATACGCAGTATTTT. Its protein product is CASSPRGGAGTDTQYF.

This clone was observed once. V gene TRBV30 combines with J gene TRBJ1-2, with D possibly TRBD1 on 6 matching bases. V was shortened by 3 bases and J by 5 bases, with 16 bases between the two germline ends. The CDR3 length is 14 residues. Germline CDR1 and CDR2: GTSNPN and SVGIG (reference sequence). The chain's CDR3 is CAWRGTSQGYGYTF. The CDR3, as DNA: TGTGCCTGGAGGGGCACGAGTCAGGGGTATGGCTACACCTTC.

V gene TRBV5-1 combines with J gene TRBJ1-1, with 7 positions matching TRBD1. V trimming: 6 bases; J trimming: 4 bases; junction bases outside the gene matches: 9. Germline V gene sequence: CDR1 SGHRS, CDR2 YFSETQ. The CDR3 covers 14 residues. The CDR3 spells CASKRGQGGTEAFF. CDR3 bases: TGCGCCAGCAAAAGGGGGCAGGGGGGCACTGAAGCTTTCTTT.

The chain has TRBV3-1 (or the pseudogene TRBV3-2) and TRBJ1-5; the D is unclear. Germline CDR1 is LGHDT and CDR2 is YNNKEL (reference sequence). V gave up 4 bases and J gave up 4 bases, with 8 bases separating them. This CDR3 region has 13 residues. CDR3 DNA: TGTGCCAGCAGCCCCGCGAGGAATCAGCCCCAGCATTTT. As protein: CASSPARNQPQHF.

The chain has TRBV18 and TRBJ1-2, with 7 bases fitting TRBD1. Germline V gene sequence: CDR1 KGHSH, CDR2 LQKENI. The CDR3 spans 15 residues. The ends lost 0 bases at V and 6 bases at J; junction bases unmatched: 7. CDR3 coding DNA: TGTGCCAGCTCACCACCGGGGACAGAGTTGAATGGCTACACCTTC. It specifies CASSPPGTELNGYTF.

CDR3 nucleotides: TGTGCCTGGAAAGCGGGGGCAGTCTCTAATGAAAAACTGTTTTTT. Its translation is CAWKAGAVSNEKLFF. The gene calls are TRBV30 and TRBJ1-4, with D possibly matching TRBD1 (6 bases). In germline, CDR1 is GTSNPN, CDR2 SVGIG (reference sequence). This CDR3 is 15 amino acids long. V was pared by 4 bases and J by 3 bases, with 15 bases between. Full variable domain (remainder filled in from reference TRBV30 and TRBJ1-4): SQTIHQWPATLVQPVGSPLSLECTVEGTSNPNLYWYRQAAGRGLQLLFYSVGIGQISSEVPQNLSASRPQDRQFILSSKKLLLSDSGFYLCAWKAGAVSNEKLFFGSGTQLSVL.

This clone has a handful of counts. The CDR3 spells CASSVGPGSTTEAFF. As DNA, the CDR3 is TGTGCCAGCAGCGTAGGTCCAGGTTCAACTACTGAAGCTTTCTTT. V usage is TRBV9 and J usage is TRBJ1-1, with D hard to call. CDR3 length equals 15 residues. Trimming cost V 0 bases and J 5 bases, with 14 bases left between them. CDR1 and CDR2 (germline): SGDLS, YYNGEE.

The chain joins TRBV3-1 (or the pseudogene TRBV3-2) to TRBJ1-5, with D hard to call. Germline V gives CDR1 LGHDT, CDR2 YNNKEL (reference sequence). The CDR3 extends over 14 amino acids. V dropped 0 bases and J dropped 5 bases, with 8 bases sitting between them. The CDR3 nucleotides read TGTGCCAGCAGCCAAGATAGGAGGGATCAGCCCCAGCATTTT. Protein: CASSQDRRDQPQHF.

This chain joins TRBV7-6 and TRBJ2-7; no clear D. V was clipped by 2 bases and J by 7 bases, with 9 bases between them. The CDR3 runs 12 residues. Germline values: CDR1 SGHVS, CDR2 FNYEAQ. The CDR3 loop reads CASSLIADEQYF. CDR3 in DNA: TGTGCCAGCAGCTTAATCGCGGATGAGCAGTACTTC.

V gene TRBV5-6 combines with J gene TRBJ1-5; the D is unclear. Germline values: CDR1 SGHDT, CDR2 YYEEEE. This CDR3 region has 15 residues. Trimming shortened V by 3 bases and J by 1 base, and 11 bases separated the two germline ends. DNA for the CDR3: TGTGCCAGCAGCTCGGGGTCGGGGAGCAATCAGCCCCAGCATTTT. Amino acid sequence: CASSSGSGSNQPQHF.

This clone has just a few counts. Because the CDR3 is missing its conserved closing phenylalanine or tryptophan, this is likely a read error. No DNA is shown, since the ends of the CDR3 on it are uncertain; the CDR3 is the one TCRdb lists. This rearrangement joins TRBV3-1 (or the pseudogene TRBV3-2) to TRBJ2-7; the D segment call TRBD2 is taken from the table without a DNA check. Germline CDR1 reads LGHDT; CDR2 reads YNNKEL (reference sequence). The CDR3 sequence runs 12 residues, both termini included. CDR3 protein: CASSLSTGAGVG.

This clone has just a few counts. V and J are TRBV19 and TRBJ1-5; D uncertain. This CDR3 spans 15 amino acids. Between the trimmed V and J ends, which lost 3 bases and 2 bases, there was a span of 11 bases. Germline CDR1 reads LNHDA; CDR2 reads SQIVND (reference sequence). The CDR3 region is CASSILVVGNQPQHF. The CDR3 coding sequence is TGTGCCAGTAGTATCTTAGTCGTAGGCAATCAGCCCCAGCATTTT.

This chain joins TRBV10-2 and TRBJ1-1, with a tentative D call TRBD1 (5 bases). Germline V CDR1 and CDR2: WSHSY, SAAADI. V was clipped by 6 bases and J by 0 bases, with 11 bases between them. The CDR3 runs to 14 residues. CDR3 in amino acids: CASSSTDMNTEAFF. CDR3 sequence (DNA): TGCGCCAGCAGCTCGACAGACATGAACACTGAAGCTTTCTTT.

Written as DNA, the CDR3 is TGTGCCAGCAGTCTCCTCGGGGGAGATGAGAATGAGCAGTTCTTC. This codes for CASSLLGGDENEQFF. This chain connects TRBV7-9 to TRBJ2-1; the D gene is possibly TRBD2 (6 bases). V lost 6 bases and J 7 bases, leaving 19 bases between the germline ends. Germline lookup yields CDR1 SEHNR and CDR2 FQNEAQ (reference sequence). The CDR3 extends over 15 amino acids.

This chain uses TRBV10-3 with TRBJ1-2; the D is unclear. V was cut by 1 base and J by 7 bases, with 4 bases left in between. Germline V CDR1 and CDR2: ENHRY, SYGVKD. The CDR3 length is 11 residues. This chain's CDR3 is CAISEFSGYTF. Here the CDR3 DNA reads TGTGCCATCAGTGAGTTCTCTGGCTACACCTTC.

This clone was counted between two and nine times. The chain employs TRBV5-1 and TRBJ2-1; TRBD2 matches 10 bases. V lost 3 bases, J lost 2 bases, and 5 bases stayed unmatched. The CDR3 is made up of 16 amino acids. Germline values: CDR1 SGHRS, CDR2 YFSETQ. Written as DNA, the CDR3 is TGCGCCAGCAGCTCGAGCGGGAGGGCTGCCTACAATGAGCAGTTCTTC. It is translated as CASSSSGRAAYNEQFF.